The entry below describes one T cell receptor beta chain. The data were taken from a study of blood T cell repertoires in COVID-19. This CDR3 contains 15 residues. Trimming cost V 8 bases and J 2 bases; bases outside gene matches: 6. CDR1 LNHNV and CDR2 YYDKDF come from the germline V gene (reference sequence). Produced via immunoSEQ multiplex PCR; TCRdb's table is partial and in-frame only. Among 200,000 to 300,000 clones listed, roughly 90% were seen once. Cohorts were based on clinical histories the participants reported. V and J are TRBV15 and TRBJ2-3; TRBD2 agrees at 11 bases. This clonotype was sampled from a man aged 40-50 years who had recovered from COVID-19. What was sequenced was PBMCs or T cells enriched from blood (not recorded which). The CDR3 coding sequence is TGTGCCACCGACAGACTAGCGGGAACCACAGATACGCAGTATTTT. Translating it yields CATDRLAGTTDTQYF.